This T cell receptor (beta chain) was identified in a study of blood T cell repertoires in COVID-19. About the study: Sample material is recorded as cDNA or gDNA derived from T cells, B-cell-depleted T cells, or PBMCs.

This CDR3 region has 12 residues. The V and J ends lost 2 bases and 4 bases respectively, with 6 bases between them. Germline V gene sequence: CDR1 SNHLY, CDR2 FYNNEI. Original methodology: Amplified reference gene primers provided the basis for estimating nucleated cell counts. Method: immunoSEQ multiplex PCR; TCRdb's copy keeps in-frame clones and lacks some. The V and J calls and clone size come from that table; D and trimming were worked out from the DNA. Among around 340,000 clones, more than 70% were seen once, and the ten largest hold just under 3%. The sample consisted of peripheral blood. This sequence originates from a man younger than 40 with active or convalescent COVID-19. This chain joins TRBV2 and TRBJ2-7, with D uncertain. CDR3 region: CASSELVYEQYF. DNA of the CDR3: TGTGCCAGCAGTGAATTAGTGTACGAGCAGTACTTC.